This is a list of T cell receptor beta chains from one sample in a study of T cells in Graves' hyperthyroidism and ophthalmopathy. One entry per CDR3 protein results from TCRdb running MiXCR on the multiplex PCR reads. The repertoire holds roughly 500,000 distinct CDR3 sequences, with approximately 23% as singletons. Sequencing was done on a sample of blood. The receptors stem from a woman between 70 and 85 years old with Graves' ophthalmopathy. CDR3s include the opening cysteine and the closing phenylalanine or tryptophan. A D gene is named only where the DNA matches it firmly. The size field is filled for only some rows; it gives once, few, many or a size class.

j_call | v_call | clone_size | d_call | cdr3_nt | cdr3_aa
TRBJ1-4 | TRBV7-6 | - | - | TGTGCCAGCAGCTTATCGTTTCGGGAAAAACTGTTTTTT | CASSLSFREKLFF
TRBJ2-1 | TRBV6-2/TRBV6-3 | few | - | TGTGCCAGCAACCCCGGTTTAGCGAGGTACAATGAGCAGTTCTTC | CASNPGLARYNEQFF
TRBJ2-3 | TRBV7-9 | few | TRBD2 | TGTGCCAGCAGCTTAGCAGGTACTAGCGGGACGGCAGATACGCAGTATTTT | CASSLAGTSGTADTQYF
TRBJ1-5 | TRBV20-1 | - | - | TGCAGTGCTAGAGACCCTGGACAGAATCAGCCCCAGCATTTT | CSARDPGQNQPQHF
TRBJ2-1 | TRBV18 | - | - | TGTGCCAGCTCACCATTTGGGCAGAGCTCCTACAATGAGCAGTCCTTC | CASSPFGQSSYNEQSF
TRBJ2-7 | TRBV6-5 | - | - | TGTGCCAGCAGTTACGCCGCAGGCCCGCAGTACTTC | CASSYAAGPQYF
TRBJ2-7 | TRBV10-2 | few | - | TGCGCCAGCAGTGAGGGCAGGGGAGGAGGCGAGCAGTACTTC | CASSEGRGGGEQYF
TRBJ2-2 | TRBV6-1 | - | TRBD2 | TGTGCCAGCAGAAATAGCGGGAGAAGGGACGGGGAGCTGTTTTTT | CASRNSGRRDGELFF
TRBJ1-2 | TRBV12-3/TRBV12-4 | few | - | TGTGCCAGCAGTTTAGGGGAATGGGGCTACACCTTC | CASSLGEWGYTF
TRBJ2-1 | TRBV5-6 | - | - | TGTGCCAGCAGCCAACCGGCCCGGGGCCCCCCCTACAATGAGCAGTTCTTC | CASSQPARGPPYNEQFF
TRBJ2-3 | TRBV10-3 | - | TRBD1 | TGTGCCATCAGGATGACAGGGAACACAGATACGCAGTATTTT | CAIRMTGNTDTQYF
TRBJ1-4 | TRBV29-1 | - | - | TGCAGCGCTTCTGAAATGAGAGGTGAAAAACTGTTTTTT | CSASEMRGEKLFF
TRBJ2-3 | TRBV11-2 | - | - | TGTGCCAGCAGTTACGCCCGAGGGGCAGGCACAGATACGCAGTATTTT | CASSYARGAGTDTQYF
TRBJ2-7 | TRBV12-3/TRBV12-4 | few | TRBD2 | TGTGCCAGCAGTTTGGGATTCGGGCTGCGGGGGAACGAGCAGTACTTC | CASSLGFGLRGNEQYF